Following are 5 T cell receptor beta chains from one sample sequenced in a study of vaccination and CD4 T cells after COVID-19 (dated by TCRdb to between 2020 and 2023). Libraries were made using PCR. Sequencer: Illumina iSeq 100. TCR sequencing of DNA from cultured CD4+ T cells used the Oncomine TCR Beta short-read assay at the Johns Hopkins FTIC core. TCRdb trimmed public reads at Q25 via fastp, called clones via MiXCR and kept in-frame beta chains. Every CDR3 protein is listed once, alongside the most common genes and DNA of its rows. This sample holds thousands of distinct CDR3 sequences; approximately 66% were observed only once. The biggest ten clones account for approximately 22% of the sample. These TCRs are of unknown antigen specificity. The sample's treatment or condition label, in plain terms: approximately nine-day PBMC culture with coronavirus spike peptide pools or control peptides (ViraFEST assay).

The sample comprised CD4+ T cells from blood, cultured in vitro. The receptors were sampled from a human donor who had recovered from COVID-19.

The chain has TRBV6-2 or TRBV6-3 and TRBJ2-3, with 8 positions matching TRBD1. Germline V gene data show CDR1 as MNHEY and CDR2 as SVGEGT. This CDR3 contains 16 residues. V lost 10 bases to trimming and J lost 0 bases; unmatched junction nucleotides: 12. The CDR3 DNA follows: TGTGCCACCCACAGCCAGGGGGCAGGAAGCACAGATACGCAGTATTTT. Translation gives CATHSQGAGSTDTQYF.

The CDR3 spells CSASSFWHTQYF. The CDR3 DNA is TGCAGTGCTAGTTCCTTTTGGCATACGCAGTATTTT. V gene TRBV20-1 combines with J gene TRBJ2-3; D is ambiguous. The CDR3 runs 12 residues. V dropped 3 bases and J dropped 7 bases, with 11 bases sitting between them. CDR1 and CDR2 from the germline V gene are DFQATT and SNEGSKA (reference sequence).

The chain recombines TRBV20-1 with TRBJ1-2; no reliable D call. CDR3 length: 12 amino acids. V gave up 3 bases and J gave up 2 bases, with 7 bases separating them. Germline lookup yields CDR1 DFQATT and CDR2 SNEGSKA (reference sequence). The CDR3 region has the DNA TGCAGTGCTAGGAGCCGAAACTATGGCTACACCTTC. Translated, it gives CSARSRNYGYTF.

This chain joins TRBV6-5 and TRBJ1-6, with D possibly matching TRBD1 (6 bases). The CDR3 is 14 amino acids. V lost 2 bases to trimming and J lost 8 bases, with 10 bases between them. Per germline, CDR1 MNHEY and CDR2 SVGAGI. DNA of the CDR3: TGTGCCAGCAGTTACGGCAGGGGAGATTCACCCCTCCACTTT. This sequence encodes CASSYGRGDSPLHF.

J is TRBJ1-2 and V is TRBV20-1; TRBD1 is a possible D gene (6 bases). The V end lost 6 bases, the J end lost 0 bases, and 11 bases lay between the germline ends. Germline lookup yields CDR1 DFQATT and CDR2 SNEGSKA (reference sequence). The CDR3 covers 13 residues. The CDR3 spells CSAPEGANYGYTF. The CDR3 coding sequence is TGCAGTGCCCCCGAGGGGGCTAACTATGGCTACACCTTC.